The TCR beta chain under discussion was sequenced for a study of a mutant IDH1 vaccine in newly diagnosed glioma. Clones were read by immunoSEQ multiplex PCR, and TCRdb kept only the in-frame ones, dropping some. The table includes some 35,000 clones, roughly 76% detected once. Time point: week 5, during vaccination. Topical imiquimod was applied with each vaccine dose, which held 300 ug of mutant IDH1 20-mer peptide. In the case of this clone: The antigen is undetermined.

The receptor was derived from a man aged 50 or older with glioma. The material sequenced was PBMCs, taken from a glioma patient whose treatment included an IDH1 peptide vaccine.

The DNA for the CDR3 is TGTGCCTGGGGCCATGGGGACAATCAGCCCCAGCATTTT. Its translation: CAWGHGDNQPQHF. The J gene is TRBJ1-5, the V gene TRBV30; D is undetermined. This CDR3 contains 13 residues. The germline V gene encodes CDR1 GTSNPN and CDR2 SVGIG (reference sequence). V was trimmed by 5 bases and J by 3 bases, leaving 11 bases between them.